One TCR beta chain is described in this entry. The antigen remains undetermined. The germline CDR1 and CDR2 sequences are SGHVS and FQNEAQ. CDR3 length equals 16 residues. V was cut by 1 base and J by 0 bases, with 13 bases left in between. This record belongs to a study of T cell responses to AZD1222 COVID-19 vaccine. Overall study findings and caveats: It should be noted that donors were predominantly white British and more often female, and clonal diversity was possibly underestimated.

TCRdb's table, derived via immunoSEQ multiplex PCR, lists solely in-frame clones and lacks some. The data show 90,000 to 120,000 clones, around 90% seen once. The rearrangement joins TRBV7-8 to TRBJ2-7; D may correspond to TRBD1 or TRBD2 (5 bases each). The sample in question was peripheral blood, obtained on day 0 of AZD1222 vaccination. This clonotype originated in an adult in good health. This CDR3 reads CASSLGPGPSSYEQYF. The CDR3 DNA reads TGTGCCAGCAGCTTAGGTCCGGGACCCAGCTCCTACGAGCAGTACTTC. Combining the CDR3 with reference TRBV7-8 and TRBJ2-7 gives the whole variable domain GAGVSQSPRYKVAKRGQDVALRCDPISGHVSLFWYQQALGQGPEFLTYFQNEAQLDKSGLPSDRFFAERPEGSVSTLKIQRTQQEDSAVYLCASSLGPGPSSYEQYFGPGTRLTVT.